The 32 T cell receptor beta chains given below trace back to one sample, sequenced in a study of identical twins. TCRdb reanalysed the 5' RACE reads using MiXCR and keeps one entry per CDR3 protein. The sample lists about 900,000 distinct CDR3 sequences, about 12% occurring once. These data also featured in a second study, about yellow fever vaccine responses in identical twins.

The sequencing input was PBMCs. These receptors were collected from a young woman in good health.

The V call is TRBV29-1, the J call TRBJ2-7; 10 bases map to TRBD1. The CDR3 is made up of 13 amino acids. V trimming: 7 bases; J trimming: 5 bases; junction bases outside the gene matches: 8. The V gene's germline CDR1 is SQVTM and CDR2 ANQGSEA. The CDR3 sequence: CSATGTGAHEQYF. The DNA for the CDR3 is TGCAGCGCAACCGGGACAGGGGCCCACGAGCAGTACTTC.

This rearrangement joins TRBV3-1 to TRBJ2-1; a possible D gene is TRBD1 (5 bases). The V and J ends lost 3 bases and 0 bases respectively, with 12 bases between them. Germline-derived CDR1 and CDR2 are LGHDT and YNNKEL (reference sequence). The CDR3 is 16 amino acids. The CDR3 DNA reads TGTGCCAGCAGCCATGATACAGGAAGCTCCTACAATGAGCAGTTCTTC. This gives the protein CASSHDTGSSYNEQFF.

This clonotype has only a few counts. V and J are TRBV4-1 and TRBJ2-7; D might be TRBD1 (6 bases). V was shortened by 1 base and J by 4 bases, with 11 bases between the two germline ends. The CDR3 loop spans 14 amino acids. CDR1 and CDR2 from the germline V gene are MGHRA and YSYEKL. CDR3 bases: TGCGCCAGCAGCCAAGTTTACAGGGTATACGAGCAGTACTTC. Protein: CASSQVYRVYEQYF.

This chain uses TRBV19 with TRBJ2-3, with D perhaps matching TRBD2 (6 bases). Trimming left V 5 bases short and J 0 bases short, with 15 bases between. The germline V gene has CDR1 LNHDA and CDR2 SQIVND (reference sequence). The CDR3 covers 16 residues. The CDR3 region is CASSSSGTPSTDTQYF. The DNA for the CDR3 is TGTGCCAGTAGTTCCTCCGGGACTCCAAGCACAGATACGCAGTATTTT.

This clonotype was observed a few times. The chain links TRBV6-2 or TRBV6-3 to TRBJ2-2; the match to TRBD1 covers 8 bases. Trimming cost V 4 bases and J 4 bases; bases outside gene matches: 5. Germline CDR1 MNHEY, CDR2 SVGEGT. The CDR3 spans 15 residues. The CDR3 is CASSWQGATTGELFF. CDR3 bases: TGTGCCAGCAGTTGGCAGGGGGCGACCACCGGGGAGCTGTTTTTT.

CDR3 sequence: CASRMTSGRTQYF. The CDR3 DNA is TGTGCCAGCAGGATGACTAGCGGGAGAACGCAGTATTTT. The chain joins TRBV2 to TRBJ2-3; 12 bases fit TRBD2. Germline CDR1 and CDR2: SNHLY and FYNNEI. Trimming cost V 6 bases and J 9 bases; bases outside gene matches: 4. The length of the CDR3 is 13 residues.

J is TRBJ1-3 and V is TRBV28; D is undetermined. Trimming stripped 3 bases from V and 7 bases from J, with 13 bases between. The germline CDR1 and CDR2 sequences are MDHEN and SYDVKM. The CDR3 spans 14 residues. DNA of the CDR3: TGTGCCAGCAGTTTCGCCGGCCTGGGCAACACCATATATTTT. This gives the protein CASSFAGLGNTIYF.

The chain joins TRBV5-6 to TRBJ1-3; 8 bases match TRBD1. The CDR3 runs 15 residues. Germline values: CDR1 SGHDT, CDR2 YYEEEE. After removal of 4 bases from V and 3 bases from J, the junction contained 6 bases not matched to a gene. The CDR3 DNA reads TGTGCCAGCAGCCAACAGGGGGTTGGTGGAAACACCATATATTTT. Translated, it gives CASSQQGVGGNTIYF.

This chain joins TRBV10-1 and TRBJ2-7; TRBD2 matches at 10 bases. Per the germline V gene, CDR1 is WNHNN and CDR2 is SYGVQD (reference sequence). This CDR3 spans 17 amino acids. Trimming cost V 3 bases and J 6 bases; bases outside gene matches: 14. The CDR3 here is CASSESGGRAGGLEQYF. CDR3 sequence (DNA): TGCGCCAGCAGTGAAAGCGGCGGCCGAGCGGGAGGGCTCGAGCAGTACTTC.

The chain combines TRBV18 with TRBJ2-7; D may be TRBD2 (5 bases). The V gene's germline CDR1 is KGHSH and CDR2 LQKENI. The V and J ends lost 3 bases and 6 bases respectively, with 12 bases between them. CDR3 length: 13 amino acids. CDR3 in DNA: TGTGCCAGCTCACCGGGAGCTCTAGGCGAGCAGTACTTC. Its translation: CASSPGALGEQYF.

As for this clonotype: This may come from a read error, since a much larger clone is one base off. This CDR3 fails to terminate in the conserved phenylalanine or tryptophan, so it likely reflects a read error. V is TRBV20-1 and J is TRBJ2-1; D is perhaps TRBD1 (6 bases). V lost 2 bases and J 0 bases, leaving 14 bases between the germline ends. CDR1 and CDR2 from the germline V gene are DFQATT and SNEGSKA (reference sequence). There are 16 residues in the CDR3. The CDR3 sequence: CSARPRTASSYNEQFS. The CDR3 DNA follows: TGCAGTGCTAGACCGAGGACAGCGAGCTCCTACAATGAGCAGTTCTCC.

This clonotype has just a few counts. The chain has TRBV4-2 and TRBJ2-2; possible D gene TRBD2, 7 bases. Germline loops: CDR1 LGHNA, CDR2 YNFKEQ. This CDR3 contains 14 residues. Deletions cut 1 base from V and 11 bases from J, with 14 bases between. The CDR3 bases are TGTGCCAGCAGCCAAGCGAGGGGGGGGGTTGAGCTGTTTTTT. This codes for CASSQARGGVELFF.

This clonotype was seen only a few times. V usage is TRBV7-9 and J usage is TRBJ1-1; TRBD1 aligns across 8 bases. The germline CDR1 and CDR2 sequences are SEHNR and FQNEAQ (reference sequence). The CDR3 is 14 amino acids. V lost 4 bases and J lost 3; bases outside the gene matches: 4. CDR3 protein: CASSYQDRDTEAFF. The CDR3 region has the DNA TGTGCCAGCAGCTACCAGGACAGGGACACTGAAGCTTTCTTT.

CDR3 residues: CASSLRQLKETQYF. The CDR3 bases are TGCGCCAGCAGCTTAAGACAGCTTAAAGAGACCCAGTACTTC. The chain joins TRBV5-1 to TRBJ2-5; D perhaps matches TRBD1 (5 bases). Between the trimmed V and J ends, which lost 2 bases and 3 bases, there was a span of 11 bases. Germline CDR1 and CDR2: SGHRS and YFSETQ. The CDR3 sequence is 14 residues long. The full variable domain, rest sourced from reference TRBV5-1 and TRBJ2-5, is KAGVTQTPRYLIKTRGQQVTLSCSPISGHRSVSWYQQTPGQGLQFLFEYFSETQRNKGNFPGRFSGRQFSNSRSEMNVSTLELGDSALYLCASSLRQLKETQYFGPGTRLLVL.

With respect to this clonotype: A much larger clone sits a single nucleotide away, making a read error possible. The chain has TRBV28 and TRBJ2-3, with 11 bases matching TRBD2. The CDR3 is 18 amino acids. Germline CDR1 is MDHEN and CDR2 is SYDVKM. The CDR3: CAGSPNRLAGTRGDTQYF. DNA of the CDR3: TGTGCCGGCAGTCCCAACCGACTAGCGGGGACCCGTGGGGATACGCAGTATTTT.

V and J are TRBV2 and TRBJ2-3; 11 nucleotides align to TRBD2. Per germline, CDR1 SNHLY and CDR2 FYNNEI. V lost 2 bases and J lost 9; bases outside the gene matches: 7. This CDR3 is built from 15 residues. CDR3 region: CASSEPSGGSSTQYF. In DNA form, the CDR3 reads TGTGCCAGCAGTGAACCTAGCGGGGGGTCAAGCACGCAGTATTTT.

In DNA form, the CDR3 reads TGTGCCACCGACAACAGGGTAGGGAATCAGCCCCAGCATTTT. It specifies CATDNRVGNQPQHF. The chain recombines TRBV15 with TRBJ1-5; tentative D call: TRBD1 (6 bases). The CDR3 has 14 residues. Trimming took off 8 bases at V and 4 bases at J, with 15 bases between the two ends. Germline loops: CDR1 LNHNV, CDR2 YYDKDF (reference sequence).

The chain has TRBV15 and TRBJ2-1; D gene ambiguous. CDR1 and CDR2 (germline): LNHNV, YYDKDF (reference sequence). The CDR3 totals 13 residues. Trimming shortened V by 4 bases and J by 6 bases, and 10 bases separated the two germline ends. DNA for the CDR3: TGTGCCACCAGCATTAAACAACTCAATGAGCAGTTCTTC. This sequence encodes CATSIKQLNEQFF.

This clonotype has just a few counts. The J gene is TRBJ2-2, the V gene TRBV5-4; 11 nucleotides match TRBD1. CDR3 length equals 16 residues. Germline assignment: CDR1 SGHNT and CDR2 YYREEE (reference sequence). The junction had 6 bases not matched to a gene; V was cut back by 2 bases and J by 6 bases. In DNA, the CDR3 is TGTGCCAGCAGCTTAGGACAGGGGGCTCGCGCCGGGGAGCTGTTTTTT. Amino acid sequence: CASSLGQGARAGELFF. The full variable domain, in which reference TRBV5-4 and TRBJ2-2 provide the parts outside the CDR3, is ETGVTQSPTHLIKTRGQQVTLRCSSQSGHNTVSWYQQALGQGPQFIFQYYREEENGRGNFPPRFSGLQFPNYSSELNVNALELDDSALYLCASSLGQGARAGELFFGEGSRLTVL.

The V gene is TRBV20-1, the J gene TRBJ2-7; possibly TRBD1 for D (6 bases). Trimming took off 2 bases at V and 7 bases at J, with 9 bases between the two ends. Germline-derived CDR1 and CDR2 are DFQATT and SNEGSKA (reference sequence). The CDR3 spans 11 residues. The CDR3 loop is CSARQGREQYV. In DNA form, the CDR3 reads TGCAGTGCTAGACAGGGGAGAGAGCAGTACGTC.

The table lists this clonotype with a count of one. The chain carries TRBV7-9 and TRBJ2-1, with D possibly called TRBD1 or TRBD2 (5 bases each). The CDR3 runs to 14 residues. The germline V and J ends were trimmed by 7 bases and 7 bases, with 17 bases remaining between them. Germline CDR1 and CDR2: SEHNR and FQNEAQ (reference sequence). The CDR3 coding sequence is TGTGCCAGCACCCCCGGGACCAGCTGGAATGAGCAGTTCTTC. Its translation is CASTPGTSWNEQFF.

There are many counts of this clonotype. J is TRBJ2-5 and V is TRBV5-1, with 9 bases identical to TRBD2. Germline trimming cut 4 bases from V and 5 bases from J; bases unmatched to any gene: 6. Germline CDR1 is SGHRS and CDR2 is YFSETQ. The CDR3 has 14 residues. The CDR3 region is CASSLGGRAETQYF. The CDR3 coding sequence is TGCGCCAGCAGCCTGGGCGGGAGGGCGGAGACCCAGTACTTC.

V gene TRBV29-1 combines with J gene TRBJ2-7; 11 nucleotides line up with TRBD2. The length of the CDR3 is 15 residues. J lost 0 bases, V lost 5 bases, and 6 bases had no gene match. The germline gives CDR1 SQVTM, CDR2 ANQGSEA. The CDR3 DNA reads as TGCAGCGTTCGGTTGCTAGCGGGAGGCTCCTACGAGCAGTACTTC. This codes for CSVRLLAGGSYEQYF.

This clonotype has ten or more counts. The chain uses TRBV7-9 and TRBJ1-2; TRBD1 agrees at 7 bases. The CDR3 is made up of 14 amino acids. Germline values: CDR1 SEHNR, CDR2 FQNEAQ (reference sequence). V shed 4 bases and J 5 bases; nucleotides not matched to a gene: 7. The CDR3 sequence: CASSSTGTAYGYTF. CDR3 nucleotide sequence: TGTGCCAGCAGCTCCACCGGGACAGCTTATGGCTACACCTTC.

The chain has TRBV12-3 or TRBV12-4 and TRBJ1-2; TRBD1 matches 7 bases. The CDR3 has 13 residues. V lost 7 bases and J lost 6; bases outside the gene matches: 8. Here the CDR3 reads CASNPTGLDGYTF. The CDR3, as DNA: TGTGCCAGCAACCCGACAGGGTTAGATGGCTACACCTTC.

This clonotype has only a few counts. The gene calls are TRBV12-3 or TRBV12-4 and TRBJ2-5; 8 positions match TRBD1. V lost 3 bases and J lost 2; bases outside the gene matches: 5. This CDR3 has 15 amino acids. The DNA for the CDR3 is TGTGCCAGCAGTTTCCGGGACAGGCTTCAAGAGACCCAGTACTTC. Translation gives CASSFRDRLQETQYF.

This clonotype was detected ten times or more. V gene TRBV11-2 combines with J gene TRBJ2-1, with 12 bases lining up with TRBD2. Germline loops: CDR1 SGHAT, CDR2 FQNNGV. J gave up 7 bases and V 4 bases, and 8 bases lay outside the gene matches. The CDR3 loop spans 16 amino acids. The CDR3 nucleotides are TGTGCCAGCAGCTCCCCTGCGACTAGCGGGAGAAATGAGCAGTTCTTC. Its translation is CASSSPATSGRNEQFF.

The V call is TRBV24-1, the J call TRBJ2-1; 10 bases agree with TRBD2. Germline values: CDR1 KGHDR, CDR2 SFDVKD. This CDR3 has 15 amino acids. Trimming removed 9 bases from V and 5 bases from J; junction bases left unmatched: 9. CDR3 DNA sequence: TGTGCCACCCAACGAAGAGCGGGGGGGAACAATGAGCAGTTCTTC. Residues: CATQRRAGGNNEQFF.

V gene TRBV5-1 combines with J gene TRBJ2-1; D is ambiguous. CDR3 length: 13 residues. V gave up 0 bases and J gave up 9 bases, with 10 bases separating them. Germline CDR1 is SGHRS and CDR2 is YFSETQ. The CDR3 bases are TGCGCCAGCAGCTTGGGACGCGGTAGTGAGCAGTTCTTC. This codes for CASSLGRGSEQFF.

This clonotype appeared many times. The chain carries TRBV7-9 and TRBJ1-5; no clear D. Germline V CDR1 and CDR2: SEHNR, FQNEAQ (reference sequence). The length of the CDR3 is 16 residues. Trimming removed 5 bases from V and 2 bases from J, with 16 bases in between. The CDR3 nucleotides are TGTGCCAGCAGCCCCGGGGAGGCATGGGGCAATCAGCCCCAGCATTTT. Translation gives CASSPGEAWGNQPQHF.

This clonotype was picked up a small number of times. The chain carries TRBV11-1 and TRBJ2-1; TRBD1 agrees at 9 bases. With 8 bases clipped from V and 7 bases from J, the junction kept 9 bases outside the gene matches. Germline V gene data show CDR1 as SGHAT and CDR2 as FQDESV (reference sequence). The CDR3 spans 14 residues. The DNA of the CDR3 is TGTGCCAGCGGTAGGACAGGGGTCATAAATGAGCAGTTCTTC. This translates into CASGRTGVINEQFF.

This clonotype was found a few times. V gene TRBV5-1 combines with J gene TRBJ2-1; D is perhaps TRBD2 (6 bases). Germline CDR1 is SGHRS and CDR2 is YFSETQ. The CDR3 extends over 15 amino acids. V lost 3 bases to trimming and J lost 5 bases, with 15 bases between them. The CDR3 region is CASSYNRDFNNEQFF. The DNA of the CDR3 is TGCGCCAGCAGCTACAACCGGGACTTTAACAATGAGCAGTTCTTC.